Described below is a single T cell receptor (beta chain) sequence and its context. Repertoires were generated with immunoSEQ multiplex PCR, while TCRdb's copy carries only in-frame clones and drops some. The sample holds 250,000 or so clones, around 80% seen once. Trimming took off 5 bases at V and 0 bases at J, with 11 bases between the two ends. This CDR3 is 14 amino acids long. The germline V gene has CDR1 GTSNPN and CDR2 SVGIG (reference sequence). This sample is drawn from a study of blood T cell repertoires in COVID-19. Across the study: The United States, Italy and Spain provided the acute and convalescent COVID-19 samples.

The sequenced sample consisted of peripheral blood. This clonotype was obtained from a woman aged 18-29 years with acute or convalescent COVID-19. The V and J genes are TRBV30 and TRBJ1-5; perhaps TRBD1 as D (5 bases). The chain's CDR3 is CAWGDRYSNQPQHF. In DNA, the CDR3 is TGTGCCTGGGGAGACAGATATAGCAATCAGCCCCAGCATTTT. Supplemented by reference TRBV30 and TRBJ1-5, the full variable domain reads SQTIHQWPATLVQPVGSPLSLECTVEGTSNPNLYWYRQAAGRGLQLLFYSVGIGQISSEVPQNLSASRPQDRQFILSSKKLLLSDSGFYLCAWGDRYSNQPQHFGDGTRLSIL.